This T cell receptor (beta chain) was recorded in a study of T cells in Graves' hyperthyroidism and ophthalmopathy. Study-wide results and caveats: Peripheral blood also featured most of the thyroid clonotypes expanded above 0.001.

Amplified TCR beta CDR3 regions derived from RNA transcripts. The HTBI primer set drove a first-round RT-PCR of the TCR CDR3. TCRdb reprocessed the multiplex PCR reads via MiXCR and lists one record per CDR3 protein. This sample has over 700,000 distinct CDR3 sequences; over 35% occur once, and the top ten carry around 10%. Ten or more counts support this clonotype. Its antigen remains unknown. There are 15 residues in the CDR3. Deletions cut 4 bases from V and 7 bases from J, with 14 bases between. Germline-derived CDR1 and CDR2 are MGHDK and SYGVNS. This rearrangement joins TRBV25-1 to TRBJ1-6; D unresolved. The sample consisted of blood. This clonotype was obtained from a man aged 18 to 29 with Graves' hyperthyroidism. The CDR3 region has the DNA TGTGCCAGCAGTGGCACGAAAGGAGAGAATTCACCCCTCCACTTT. Translated, it gives CASSGTKGENSPLHF. Together with reference TRBV25-1 and TRBJ1-6, the CDR3 gives the full variable domain: EADIYQTPRYLVIGTGKKITLECSQTMGHDKMYWYQQDPGMELHLIHYSYGVNSTEKGDLSSESTVSRIRTEHFPLTLESARPSHTSQYLCASSGTKGENSPLHFGNGTRLTVT.